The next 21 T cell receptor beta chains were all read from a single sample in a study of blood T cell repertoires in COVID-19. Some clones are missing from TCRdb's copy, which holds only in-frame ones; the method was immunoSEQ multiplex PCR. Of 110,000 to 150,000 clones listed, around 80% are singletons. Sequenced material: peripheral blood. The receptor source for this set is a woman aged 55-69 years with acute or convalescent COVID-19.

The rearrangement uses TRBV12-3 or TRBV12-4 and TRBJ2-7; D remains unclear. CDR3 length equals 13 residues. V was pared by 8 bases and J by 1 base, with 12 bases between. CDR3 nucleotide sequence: TGTGCCAGCGCCCCCACACCATCCTACGAGCAGTACTTC. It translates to CASAPTPSYEQYF.

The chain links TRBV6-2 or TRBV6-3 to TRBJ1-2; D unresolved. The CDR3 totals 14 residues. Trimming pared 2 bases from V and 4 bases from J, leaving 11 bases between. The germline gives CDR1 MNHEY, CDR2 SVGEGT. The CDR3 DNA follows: TGTGCCAGCAGTTACCTTGTGAGTTCCTATGGCTACACCTTC. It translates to CASSYLVSSYGYTF.

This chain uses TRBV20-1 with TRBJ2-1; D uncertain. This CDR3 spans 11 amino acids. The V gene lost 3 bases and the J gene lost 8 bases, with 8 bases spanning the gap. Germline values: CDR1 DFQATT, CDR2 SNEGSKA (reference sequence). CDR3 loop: CSASGRDEQFF. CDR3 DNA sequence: TGCAGTGCTAGTGGTCGGGATGAGCAGTTCTTC.

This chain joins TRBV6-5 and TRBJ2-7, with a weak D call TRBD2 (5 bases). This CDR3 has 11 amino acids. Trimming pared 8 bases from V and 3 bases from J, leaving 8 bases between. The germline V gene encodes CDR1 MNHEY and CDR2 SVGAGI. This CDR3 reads CASRTLYEQYF. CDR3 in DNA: TGTGCCAGCCGGACTCTCTACGAGCAGTACTTC.

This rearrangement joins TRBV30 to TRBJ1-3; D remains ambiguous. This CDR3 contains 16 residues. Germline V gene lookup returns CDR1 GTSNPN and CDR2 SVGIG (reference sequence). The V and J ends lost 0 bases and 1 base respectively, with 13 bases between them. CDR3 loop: CAWSVRDWRSGNTIYF. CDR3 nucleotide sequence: TGTGCCTGGAGTGTACGCGATTGGAGGTCTGGAAACACCATATATTTT.

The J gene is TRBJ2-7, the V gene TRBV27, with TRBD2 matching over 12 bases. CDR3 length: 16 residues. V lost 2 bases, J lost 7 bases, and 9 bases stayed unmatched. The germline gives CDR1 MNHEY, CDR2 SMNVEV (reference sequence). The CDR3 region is CASSLGTTSGRWEQYF. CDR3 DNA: TGTGCCAGCAGTTTAGGTACGACTAGCGGGAGATGGGAGCAGTACTTC.

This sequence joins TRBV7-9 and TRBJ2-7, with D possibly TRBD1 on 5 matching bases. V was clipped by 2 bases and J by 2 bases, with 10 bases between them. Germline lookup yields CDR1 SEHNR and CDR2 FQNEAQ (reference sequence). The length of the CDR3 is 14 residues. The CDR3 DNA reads TGTGCCAGCAGCTTAACGGCAGGGCCCTACGAGCAGTACTTC. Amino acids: CASSLTAGPYEQYF.

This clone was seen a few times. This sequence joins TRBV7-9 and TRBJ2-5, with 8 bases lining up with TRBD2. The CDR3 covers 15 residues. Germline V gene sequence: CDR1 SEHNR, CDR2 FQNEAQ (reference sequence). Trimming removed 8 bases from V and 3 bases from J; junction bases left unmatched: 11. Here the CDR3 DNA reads TGTGCCAGCGGGAGGCCCGGGAGGGCAGAAGAGACCCAGTACTTC. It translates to CASGRPGRAEETQYF.

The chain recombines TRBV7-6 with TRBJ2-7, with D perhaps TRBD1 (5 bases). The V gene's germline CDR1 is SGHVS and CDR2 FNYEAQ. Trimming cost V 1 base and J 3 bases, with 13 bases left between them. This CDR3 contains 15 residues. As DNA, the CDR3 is TGTGCCAGCAGCTTAGGGTCGACAGTCTACTACGAGCAGTACTTC. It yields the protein CASSLGSTVYYEQYF.

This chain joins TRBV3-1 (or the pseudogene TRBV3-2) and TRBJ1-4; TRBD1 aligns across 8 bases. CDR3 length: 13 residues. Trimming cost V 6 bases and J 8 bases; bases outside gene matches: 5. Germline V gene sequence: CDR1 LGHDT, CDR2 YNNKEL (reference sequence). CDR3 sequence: CASRTGEGEKLFF. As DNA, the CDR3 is TGTGCCAGCAGGACAGGGGAGGGAGAAAAACTGTTTTTT.

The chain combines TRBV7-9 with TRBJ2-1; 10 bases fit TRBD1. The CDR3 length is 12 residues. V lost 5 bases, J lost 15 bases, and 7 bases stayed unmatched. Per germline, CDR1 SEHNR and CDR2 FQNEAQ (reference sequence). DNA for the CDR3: TGTGCCAGCAGCACAGACAGGGGGCATCTGTTCTTC. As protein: CASSTDRGHLFF.

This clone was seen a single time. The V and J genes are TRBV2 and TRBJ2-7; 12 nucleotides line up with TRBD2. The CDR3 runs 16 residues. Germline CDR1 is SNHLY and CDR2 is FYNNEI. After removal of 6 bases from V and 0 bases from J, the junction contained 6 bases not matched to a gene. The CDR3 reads CASRPGLAGYSYEQYF. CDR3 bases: TGTGCCAGCAGACCGGGACTAGCGGGTTACTCCTACGAGCAGTACTTC.

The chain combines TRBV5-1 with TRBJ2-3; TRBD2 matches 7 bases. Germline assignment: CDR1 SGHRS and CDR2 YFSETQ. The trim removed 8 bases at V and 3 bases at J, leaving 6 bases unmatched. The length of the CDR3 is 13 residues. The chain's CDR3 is CASNGLDTDTQYF. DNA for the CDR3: TGCGCCAGTAACGGACTAGATACAGATACGCAGTATTTT.

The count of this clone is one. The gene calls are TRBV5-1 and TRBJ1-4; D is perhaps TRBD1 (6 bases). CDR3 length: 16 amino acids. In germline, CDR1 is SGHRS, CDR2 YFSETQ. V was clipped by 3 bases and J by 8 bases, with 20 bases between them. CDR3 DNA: TGCGCCAGCAGCTGGGGCGGGGGCAGGGAAGCAGAAAAACTGTTTTTT. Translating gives CASSWGGGREAEKLFF.

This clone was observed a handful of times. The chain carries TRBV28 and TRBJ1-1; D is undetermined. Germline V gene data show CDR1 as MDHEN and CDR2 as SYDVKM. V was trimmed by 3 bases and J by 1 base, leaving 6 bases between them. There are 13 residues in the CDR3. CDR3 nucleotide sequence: TGTGCCAGCAGTTTCACAGAGAACACTGAAGCTTTCTTT. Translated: CASSFTENTEAFF.

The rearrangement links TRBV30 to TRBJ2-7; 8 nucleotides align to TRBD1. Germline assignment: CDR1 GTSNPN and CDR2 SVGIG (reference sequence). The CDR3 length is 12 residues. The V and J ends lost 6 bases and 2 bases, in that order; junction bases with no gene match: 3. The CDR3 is CACQQGAYEQYF. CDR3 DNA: TGTGCCTGTCAACAGGGGGCCTACGAGCAGTACTTC.

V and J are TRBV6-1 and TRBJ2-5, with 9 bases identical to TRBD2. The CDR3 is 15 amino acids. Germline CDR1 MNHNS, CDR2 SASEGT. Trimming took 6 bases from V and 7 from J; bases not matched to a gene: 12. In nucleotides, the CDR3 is TGTGCCAGCAGGCGCGGGGGGGGGTTACTAGGGACCCAGTACTTC. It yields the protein CASRRGGGLLGTQYF.

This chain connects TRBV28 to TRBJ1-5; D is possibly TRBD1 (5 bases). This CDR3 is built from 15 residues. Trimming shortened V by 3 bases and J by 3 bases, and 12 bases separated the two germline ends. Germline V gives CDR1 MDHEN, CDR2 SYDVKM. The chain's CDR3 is CASSLSAGNNQPQHF. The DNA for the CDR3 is TGTGCCAGCAGTTTGTCGGCAGGGAACAATCAGCCCCAGCATTTT.

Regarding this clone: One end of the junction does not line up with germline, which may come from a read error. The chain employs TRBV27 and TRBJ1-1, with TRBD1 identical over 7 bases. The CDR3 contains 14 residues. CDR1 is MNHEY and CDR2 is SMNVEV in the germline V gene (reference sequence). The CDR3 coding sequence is TGTGCCAGCAGTTTATCGCCACAGGGGACTGGAGCTTTCTTT. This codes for CASSLSPQGTGAFF.

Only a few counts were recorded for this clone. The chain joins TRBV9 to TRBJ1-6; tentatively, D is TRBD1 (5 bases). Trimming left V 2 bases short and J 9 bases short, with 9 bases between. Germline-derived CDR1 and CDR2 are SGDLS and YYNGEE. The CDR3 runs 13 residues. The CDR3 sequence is CASSVAGPSPLHF. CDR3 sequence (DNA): TGTGCCAGCAGCGTCGCGGGACCTTCACCCCTCCACTTT. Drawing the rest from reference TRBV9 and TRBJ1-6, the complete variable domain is DSGVTQTPKHLITATGQRVTLRCSPRSGDLSVYWYQQSLDQGLQFLIQYYNGEERAKGNILERFSAQQFPDLHSELNLSSLELGDSALYFCASSVAGPSPLHFGNGTRLTVT.

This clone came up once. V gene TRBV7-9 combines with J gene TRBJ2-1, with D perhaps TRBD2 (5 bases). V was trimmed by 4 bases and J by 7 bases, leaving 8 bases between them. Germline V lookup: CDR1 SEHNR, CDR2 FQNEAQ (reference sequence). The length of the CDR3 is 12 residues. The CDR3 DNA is TGTGCCAGCAGCTCCCCGGGAAATGAGCAGTTCTTC. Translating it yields CASSSPGNEQFF.